This TCR beta chain was identified during a study of cytomegalovirus exposure and HLA in healthy donors. Study in general: Out of about 180 million T cells, an earlier analysis found over 100 million unique TCR beta sequences in total.

V trimming: 3 bases; J trimming: 8 bases; junction bases outside the gene matches: 12. Germline CDR1 SQVTM, CDR2 ANQGSEA. The CDR3 extends over 14 amino acids. Findings of the study overall: Common viral pathogens seemed, in a later analysis, to connect with several of the most significant clusters.

PCR primers comprised 60 Vbeta and 13 Jbeta primers. Assay: immunoSEQ multiplex PCR; the TCRdb copy retains only in-frame clones and omits some. The sample carries about 140,000 clones, roughly 80% recorded once. Each donor's status was that of a healthy bone marrow donor. On this clone itself: Its antigen is undetermined.

Material for sequencing was PBMCs. The origin of this receptor is a woman between 40 and 50 years old in good health and CMV-seronegative. V gene TRBV29-1 combines with J gene TRBJ1-2; 7 bases fit TRBD1. In nucleotides, the CDR3 is TGCAGCGTTGATAAGGCGACAGGGTCGGGCGGCTACACCTTC. It yields the protein CSVDKATGSGGYTF. The whole variable domain, filled in from reference TRBV29-1 and TRBJ1-2, reads SAVISQKPSRDICQRGTSLTIQCQVDSQVTMMFWYRQQPGQSLTLIATANQGSEATYESGFVIDKFPISRPNLTFSTLTVSNMSPEDSSIYLCSVDKATGSGGYTFGSGTRLTVV.